The 30 T cell receptor beta chains below were found in one sample sequenced in a study of blood T cell repertoires in COVID-19. Sequencing used immunoSEQ multiplex PCR; TCRdb keeps in-frame clones, though not all of them. Found here are 360,000 or so clones, approximately 89% of them singletons; the top ten hold approximately 4.1%. Material for sequencing was peripheral blood. These receptors came from a woman aged 60-70 years with COVID-19, enrolled during active disease.

V and J are TRBV5-1 and TRBJ1-4; no clear D gene. The length of the CDR3 is 16 residues. Germline loops: CDR1 SGHRS, CDR2 YFSETQ. V dropped 2 bases and J dropped 8 bases, with 19 bases sitting between them. DNA of the CDR3: TGCGCCAGCAGCTTAACGGGAGCTCCTCAAATGGAAAAACTGTTTTTT. It codes for CASSLTGAPQMEKLFF.

The rearrangement links TRBV5-4 to TRBJ2-6; D gene uncertain. The CDR3 runs 13 residues. In germline, CDR1 is SGHNT, CDR2 YYREEE (reference sequence). Trimming took off 4 bases at V and 4 bases at J, with 6 bases between the two ends. The CDR3 coding sequence is TGTGCCAGCAGCGCCGGGGGGGCCAACGTCCTGACTTTC. It codes for CASSAGGANVLTF.

The chain carries TRBV6-5 and TRBJ2-5; D gene ambiguous. The CDR3 has 10 residues. The V and J ends lost 8 bases and 3 bases respectively, with 4 bases between them. The germline CDR1 and CDR2 sequences are MNHEY and SVGAGI. This CDR3 reads CASPKETQYF. The CDR3 DNA reads TGTGCCAGCCCAAAAGAGACCCAGTACTTC.

This chain uses TRBV7-2 with TRBJ1-2; 7 positions agree with TRBD1. CDR3 length: 13 residues. Germline CDR1 reads SGHTA; CDR2 reads FQGNSA. Germline trimming cut 6 bases from V and 6 bases from J; bases unmatched to any gene: 7. The chain's CDR3 is CASRPTGRNGYTF. CDR3 coding DNA: TGTGCCAGCAGGCCGACAGGGAGGAATGGCTACACCTTC.

This clone has a handful of counts. The chain links TRBV4-1 to TRBJ1-2; D gene uncertain. CDR1 is MGHRA, CDR2 YSYEKL, per germline. The V end lost 0 bases, the J end lost 5 bases, and 13 bases lay between the germline ends. The CDR3 runs to 15 residues. DNA for the CDR3: TGCGCCAGCAGCCAAGATCGTACAGCTCCATATGGCTACACCTTC. This translates into CASSQDRTAPYGYTF.

The chain combines TRBV5-5 with TRBJ2-1, with TRBD2 identical over 8 bases. The ends lost 1 base at V and 6 bases at J; junction bases unmatched: 15. CDR3 size: 18 residues. The V gene's germline CDR1 is SGHKS and CDR2 YYEKEE (reference sequence). The CDR3 coding sequence is TGTGCCAGCAGCTTGCGACAGGCGTATAACGGGGGGGCCAATGAGCAGTTCTTC. Translated: CASSLRQAYNGGANEQFF.

The chain has TRBV2 and TRBJ2-3; D is perhaps TRBD1 (5 bases). The CDR3 loop spans 12 amino acids. Trimming pared 4 bases from V and 6 bases from J, leaving 8 bases between. Germline V gives CDR1 SNHLY, CDR2 FYNNEI. The CDR3 here is CASSAGLDTQYF. CDR3 DNA sequence: TGTGCCAGCAGTGCAGGGTTGGATACGCAGTATTTT.

The rearrangement uses TRBV10-3 and TRBJ2-5; D may be TRBD1 (5 bases). Deletions cut 3 bases from V and 1 base from J, with 18 bases between. The CDR3 spans 17 residues. Germline loops: CDR1 ENHRY, CDR2 SYGVKD. This CDR3 reads CAISDREGAAGQETQYF. In DNA, the CDR3 is TGTGCCATCAGTGATAGGGAAGGGGCCGCAGGCCAAGAGACCCAGTACTTC.

This chain joins TRBV6-5 and TRBJ1-6; 12 nucleotides line up with TRBD1. CDR3 size: 15 residues. Unmatched junction bases numbered 6, after V lost 6 bases and J lost 9 bases. Germline values: CDR1 MNHEY, CDR2 SVGAGI. This CDR3 is CASSPPGQGASPLHF. In nucleotides, the CDR3 is TGTGCCAGCAGCCCCCCGGGACAGGGGGCTTCACCCCTCCACTTT.

The chain is built from TRBV2 and TRBJ1-5; weak D call: TRBD1 (5 bases). Germline V gene sequence: CDR1 SNHLY, CDR2 FYNNEI. Trimming left V 3 bases short and J 5 bases short, with 11 bases between. The CDR3 covers 14 residues. In nucleotides, the CDR3 is TGTGCCAGCAGTGACGTCAGGGCCGATCAGCCCCAGCATTTT. Translation gives CASSDVRADQPQHF.

This clone was recorded a few times. The chain is built from TRBV28 and TRBJ1-4; D remains ambiguous. The CDR3 extends over 14 amino acids. V was pared by 1 base and J by 5 bases, with 8 bases between. Germline V gene sequence: CDR1 MDHEN, CDR2 SYDVKM. In nucleotides, the CDR3 is TGTGCCAGCAGTTTATCGGGAGTCAATGAAAAACTGTTTTTT. Translated, it gives CASSLSGVNEKLFF.

The CDR3 protein is CATSDSRTGTDTQYF. Written as DNA, the CDR3 is TGTGCCACCAGTGATTCCCGGACTGGCACAGATACGCAGTATTTT. The genes are TRBV24-1 and TRBJ2-3, with TRBD2 as a possible D gene (5 bases). Germline V gene sequence: CDR1 KGHDR, CDR2 SFDVKD. The CDR3 consists of 15 residues. V was trimmed by 2 bases and J by 1 base, leaving 9 bases between them.

The count of this clone is one. This chain links TRBV29-1 with TRBJ1-2; 8 positions match TRBD1. The CDR3 extends over 16 amino acids. The germline gives CDR1 SQVTM, CDR2 ANQGSEA. The V gene end was trimmed by 6 bases and the J gene end by 4 bases; junction bases not matched to a gene: 16. The CDR3 DNA reads TGCAGCGTAACCGGACAGGGACTAAGTCTCGGCTATGGCTACACCTTC. Translating gives CSVTGQGLSLGYGYTF. Full variable domain (outside the CDR3, taken from reference TRBV29-1 and TRBJ1-2): SAVISQKPSRDICQRGTSLTIQCQVDSQVTMMFWYRQQPGQSLTLIATANQGSEATYESGFVIDKFPISRPNLTFSTLTVSNMSPEDSSIYLCSVTGQGLSLGYGYTFGSGTRLTVV.

V is TRBV2 and J is TRBJ2-7, with D unresolved. Germline assignment: CDR1 SNHLY and CDR2 FYNNEI. V shed 2 bases and J shed 11 bases, with 16 bases lying between them. CDR3 length: 13 amino acids. CDR3 sequence (DNA): TGTGCCAGCAGTGAACCCCCATCGGAGCGCAAGTACTTC. Translated, it gives CASSEPPSERKYF. The whole variable domain, filled in from reference TRBV2 and TRBJ2-7, reads EPEVTQTPSHQVTQMGQEVILRCVPISNHLYFYWYRQILGQKVEFLVSFYNNEISEKSEIFDDQFSVERPDGSNFTLKIRSTKLEDSAMYFCASSEPPSERKYFGPGTRLTVT.

The chain carries TRBV3-1 (or the pseudogene TRBV3-2) and TRBJ2-5; D unresolved. Germline lookup yields CDR1 LGHDT and CDR2 YNNKEL (reference sequence). CDR3 length: 13 residues. Trimming pared 2 bases from V and 2 bases from J, leaving 6 bases between. Here the CDR3 DNA reads TGTGCCAGCAGCCAAATAAATCAAGAGACCCAGTACTTC. As protein: CASSQINQETQYF.

The V call is TRBV19, the J call TRBJ1-5, with TRBD1 matching over 8 bases. The length of the CDR3 is 13 residues. The germline V gene encodes CDR1 LNHDA and CDR2 SQIVND (reference sequence). V lost 6 bases and J lost 8; bases outside the gene matches: 6. CDR3 bases: TGTGCCAGTAGGAACAGGGGGAGGGAGCCCCAGCATTTT. The encoded protein is CASRNRGREPQHF.

This chain joins TRBV15 and TRBJ1-2, with TRBD1 matching 8 bases. The germline gives CDR1 LNHNV, CDR2 YYDKDF (reference sequence). Trimming took 1 base from V and 7 from J; bases not matched to a gene: 8. The CDR3 is 15 amino acids. The CDR3 protein is CATSRGDRRGAGYTF. The DNA of the CDR3 is TGTGCCACCAGCAGAGGGGACAGGCGAGGGGCTGGCTACACCTTC.

This chain connects TRBV12-3 or TRBV12-4 to TRBJ1-2; D unresolved. V dropped 3 bases and J dropped 2 bases, with 7 bases sitting between them. This CDR3 region has 13 residues. The CDR3 nucleotides are TGTGCCAGCAGTTTCGATCAGAACTATGGCTACACCTTC. This sequence encodes CASSFDQNYGYTF.

Worth noting for this clone: The same CDR3 can be traced to other DNA sequences in this sample. CDR3 residues: CASSSGGTEAFF. The CDR3 coding sequence is TGTGCCAGCAGCTCAGGGGGGACTGAAGCTTTCTTT. The rearrangement links TRBV7-9 to TRBJ1-1; 7 nucleotides line up with TRBD1. The length of the CDR3 is 12 residues. J lost 5 bases, V lost 4 bases, and 1 base had no gene match. CDR1 and CDR2 (germline): SEHNR, FQNEAQ (reference sequence).

The chain employs TRBV6-5 and TRBJ2-1; TRBD1 is a possible D gene (6 bases). CDR1 and CDR2 (germline): MNHEY, SVGAGI. V lost 0 bases and J 1 base, leaving 10 bases between the germline ends. The CDR3 covers 16 residues. This CDR3 is CASSYSRGLSYNEQFF. The CDR3 DNA reads TGTGCCAGCAGTTACTCCAGGGGTTTATCCTACAATGAGCAGTTCTTC.

This chain uses TRBV2 with TRBJ1-5; D not resolved. Germline loops: CDR1 SNHLY, CDR2 FYNNEI. Trimming pared 1 base from V and 4 bases from J, leaving 14 bases between. The CDR3 sequence is 16 residues long. The CDR3: CASSEEGTRGNQPQHF. The CDR3 region has the DNA TGTGCCAGCAGTGAAGAGGGTACGCGAGGGAATCAGCCCCAGCATTTT.

The rearrangement joins TRBV19 to TRBJ2-3, with D possibly matching TRBD1 (6 bases). V lost 3 bases and J lost 4, with 17 bases in between. Germline V CDR1 and CDR2: LNHDA, SQIVND (reference sequence). This CDR3 is 16 amino acids long. CDR3 nucleotide sequence: TGTGCCAGTAGTATTGGCAGGGGCGTTAGATCAGATACGCAGTATTTT. This codes for CASSIGRGVRSDTQYF. Supplemented by reference TRBV19 and TRBJ2-3, the full variable domain reads DGGITQSPKYLFRKEGQNVTLSCEQNLNHDAMYWYRQDPGQGLRLIYYSQIVNDFQKGDIAEGYSVSREKKESFPLTVTSAQKNPTAFYLCASSIGRGVRSDTQYFGPGTRLTVL.

CDR3 DNA sequence: TGTGCCAGCTCACCACGACAGGGGCGGAATTCACCCCTCCACTTT. As protein: CASSPRQGRNSPLHF. The rearrangement uses TRBV18 and TRBJ1-6; TRBD1 matches at 8 bases. CDR1 and CDR2 from the germline V gene are KGHSH and LQKENI. V shed 1 base, J shed 7 bases, and the junction held 3 bases outside the gene matches. The CDR3 is 15 residues long.

This sequence joins TRBV19 and TRBJ1-5; D may be TRBD1 (5 bases). This CDR3 has 14 amino acids. V was trimmed by 6 bases and J by 3 bases, leaving 12 bases between them. Germline CDR1 and CDR2: LNHDA and SQIVND (reference sequence). CDR3 amino acids: CASRPGQINQPQHF. CDR3 nucleotides: TGTGCCAGTAGACCTGGACAAATCAATCAGCCCCAGCATTTT.

The genes are TRBV5-1 and TRBJ1-1; TRBD1 agrees at 9 bases. The germline V gene encodes CDR1 SGHRS and CDR2 YFSETQ. V shed 0 bases and J 10 bases; nucleotides not matched to a gene: 4. The CDR3 spans 13 residues. The CDR3 region is CASSLVGQGTAFF. The CDR3 nucleotides are TGCGCCAGCAGCTTGGTTGGACAGGGGACAGCTTTCTTT.

The chain links TRBV7-9 to TRBJ1-1; D ambiguous. This CDR3 region has 13 residues. Deletions cut 0 bases from V and 1 base from J, with 3 bases between. Germline loops: CDR1 SEHNR, CDR2 FQNEAQ (reference sequence). CDR3 loop: CASSLARNTEAFF. In DNA, the CDR3 is TGTGCCAGCAGCTTAGCCAGGAACACTGAAGCTTTCTTT.

This clone was seen only once. The V gene is TRBV30, the J gene TRBJ1-4; 7 nucleotides match TRBD1. CDR1 and CDR2 (germline): GTSNPN, SVGIG (reference sequence). The CDR3 runs to 13 residues. Trimming took 5 bases from V and 8 from J; bases not matched to a gene: 8. CDR3 DNA sequence: TGTGCCTGGCTCGCCAGGGGACAGGAAAAACTGTTTTTT. This codes for CAWLARGQEKLFF.

The chain is built from TRBV18 and TRBJ1-6; TRBD1 aligns across 10 bases. The CDR3 contains 15 residues. V lost 5 bases, J lost 9 bases, and 7 bases stayed unmatched. From germline, CDR1 is KGHSH and CDR2 LQKENI. The CDR3 here is CASSADRGGPSPLHF. The DNA for the CDR3 is TGTGCCAGCTCAGCGGACAGGGGGGGACCTTCACCCCTCCACTTT.

The chain is built from TRBV6-1 and TRBJ1-6, with TRBD1 identical over 7 bases. The CDR3 covers 17 residues. Germline CDR1 reads MNHNS; CDR2 reads SASEGT. V lost 3 bases, J lost 2 bases, and 7 bases stayed unmatched. CDR3 nucleotides: TGTGCCAGCAGTGAGCCACAGGGGTTACCCTATAATTCACCCCTCCACTTT. Residues: CASSEPQGLPYNSPLHF.

The chain uses TRBV6-5 and TRBJ1-2; 9 bases line up with TRBD1. Germline V gene data show CDR1 as MNHEY and CDR2 as SVGAGI. The junction had 9 bases not matched to a gene; V was cut back by 3 bases and J by 4 bases. The CDR3 runs 16 residues. CDR3 DNA: TGTGCCAGCAGTTATCTCCACATGACAGGGGGCTATGGCTACACCTTC. Translating gives CASSYLHMTGGYGYTF.